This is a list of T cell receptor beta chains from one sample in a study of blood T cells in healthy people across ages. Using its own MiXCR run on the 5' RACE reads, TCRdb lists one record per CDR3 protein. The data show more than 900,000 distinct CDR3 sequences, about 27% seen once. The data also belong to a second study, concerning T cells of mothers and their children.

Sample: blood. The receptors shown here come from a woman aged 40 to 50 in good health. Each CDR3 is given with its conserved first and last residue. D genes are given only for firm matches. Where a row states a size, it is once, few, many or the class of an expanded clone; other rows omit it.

CDR3 DNA: TGTGCCAGCAGTCCCCTGACAGGGGGACTTATTTACAATGAGCAGTACTTC; CDR3 protein: CASSPLTGGLIYNEQYF; CDR3 length: 17; D gene: TRBD1; V gene: TRBV28; clone size: few; J gene: TRBJ2-7
CDR3 DNA: TGTGCCAGCAGTGATAACAGGGGTCTGGGGGCCAACGTCCTGACTTTC; CDR3 protein: CASSDNRGLGANVLTF; CDR3 length: 16; D gene: TRBD1; V gene: TRBV25-1; clone size: few; J gene: TRBJ2-6
CDR3 DNA: TGCAGCGCTGATTTTTTCATAGGGGACACCGGACAAGAGACCCAGTACTTC; CDR3 protein: CSADFFIGDTGQETQYF; CDR3 length: 17; D gene: NA; V gene: TRBV29-1; clone size: NA; J gene: TRBJ2-5
CDR3 DNA: TGCGCCAGCAGCCAAGGAGGACTAGCGGGGGGTACGAAAAACATTCAGTACTTC; CDR3 protein: CASSQGGLAGGTKNIQYF; CDR3 length: 18; D gene: TRBD2; V gene: TRBV4-3; clone size: many; J gene: TRBJ2-4
CDR3 DNA: TGCAGTGCTAGAGGGGGTCGGCTCGAAGCTTTCTTT; CDR3 protein: CSARGGRLEAFF; CDR3 length: 12; D gene: NA; V gene: TRBV20-1; clone size: few; J gene: TRBJ1-1
CDR3 DNA: TGTGCCAGCGGACTAGGATGGGAGACCCAGTACTTC; CDR3 protein: CASGLGWETQYF; CDR3 length: 12; D gene: TRBD2; V gene: TRBV2; clone size: few; J gene: TRBJ2-5
CDR3 DNA: TGTGCCAGCAGTTACGTCCAGGGGACGCAGTATTTT; CDR3 protein: CASSYVQGTQYF; CDR3 length: 12; D gene: NA; V gene: TRBV6-6; clone size: few; J gene: TRBJ2-3
CDR3 DNA: TGCGCCAGCAGCCAAGATTCGTCCCGGGAACAGCAGTATTTT; CDR3 protein: CASSQDSSREQQYF; CDR3 length: 14; D gene: NA; V gene: TRBV4-3; clone size: NA; J gene: TRBJ2-3
CDR3 DNA: TGTGCCACCAGCAGAGATCGGGGCAGGGTCGGGGATTCACCCCTCCACTTT; CDR3 protein: CATSRDRGRVGDSPLHF; CDR3 length: 17; D gene: NA; V gene: TRBV15; clone size: few; J gene: TRBJ1-6
CDR3 DNA: TGTGCCAGCAGTCCGGGACAGGATTCGGCTCAGCCCCAGCATTTT; CDR3 protein: CASSPGQDSAQPQHF; CDR3 length: 15; D gene: TRBD1; V gene: TRBV6-6; clone size: NA; J gene: TRBJ1-5
CDR3 DNA: TGTGCCAGCAGCTTAAGGCCCGTTAGCGGGGTATCCTACAATGAGCAGTTCTTC; CDR3 protein: CASSLRPVSGVSYNEQFF; CDR3 length: 18; D gene: TRBD2; V gene: TRBV7-2; clone size: many; J gene: TRBJ2-1
CDR3 DNA: TGCAGTGCTACTGGGCGGGTGAACACCGGGGAGCTGTTTTTT; CDR3 protein: CSATGRVNTGELFF; CDR3 length: 14; D gene: NA; V gene: TRBV20-1; clone size: few; J gene: TRBJ2-2
CDR3 DNA: TGCAGTGCTAGAGGTACATTGAATCAGTTCTTC; CDR3 protein: CSARGTLNQFF; CDR3 length: 11; D gene: NA; V gene: TRBV20-1; clone size: NA; J gene: TRBJ2-1
CDR3 DNA: TGTGCCAGCAGTTTAGCGCTAGCGGCCACATCCACAGATACGCAGTATTTT; CDR3 protein: CASSLALAATSTDTQYF; CDR3 length: 17; D gene: TRBD2; V gene: TRBV27; clone size: once; J gene: TRBJ2-3
CDR3 DNA: TGTGCCAGCAGCAGTGTGGGACAGGGGATGCACGAGCAGTACTTC; CDR3 protein: CASSSVGQGMHEQYF; CDR3 length: 15; D gene: NA; V gene: TRBV21-1; clone size: few; J gene: TRBJ2-7
CDR3 DNA: TGTGCCAGCGGTCCCACCCACAATGAGCAGTTCTTC; CDR3 protein: CASGPTHNEQFF; CDR3 length: 12; D gene: NA; V gene: TRBV12-3/TRBV12-4; clone size: NA; J gene: TRBJ2-1
CDR3 DNA: TGTGCCAGCAGTGTGGGCGAGTCTCTAACCTACAATGAGCAGTTCTTC; CDR3 protein: CASSVGESLTYNEQFF; CDR3 length: 16; D gene: NA; V gene: TRBV2; clone size: few; J gene: TRBJ2-1
CDR3 DNA: TGTGCCAGCAGCGTTGCCGACAGGGGGTACCAAGAGACCCAGTACTTC; CDR3 protein: CASSVADRGYQETQYF; CDR3 length: 16; D gene: TRBD1; V gene: TRBV9; clone size: few; J gene: TRBJ2-5
CDR3 DNA: TGTGCCAGCCAGAAGACAGTTCGCGGCTACACCTTC; CDR3 protein: CASQKTVRGYTF; CDR3 length: 12; D gene: NA; V gene: TRBV28; clone size: many; J gene: TRBJ1-2
CDR3 DNA: TGTGCCAGCAGGGGTCAGGGGTACTATAATTCACCCCTCCACTTT; CDR3 protein: CASRGQGYYNSPLHF; CDR3 length: 15; D gene: NA; V gene: TRBV7-2; clone size: NA; J gene: TRBJ1-6
CDR3 DNA: TGTGCCAGCAGCTTAGGGGGTCAGGGGCCGAACTATGGCCACACCTTC; CDR3 protein: CASSLGGQGPNYGHTF; CDR3 length: 16; D gene: NA; V gene: TRBV7-2; clone size: NA; J gene: TRBJ1-2
CDR3 DNA: TGTGCCAGCAGCTCCGCGCCACTAGCGGGGGGCCGATCCAACACAGATACGCAGTATTTT; CDR3 protein: CASSSAPLAGGRSNTDTQYF; CDR3 length: 20; D gene: TRBD2; V gene: TRBV7-2; clone size: few; J gene: TRBJ2-3
CDR3 DNA: TGTGCCAGCAGGGGGACAGCGGGCACAGATACGCAGTATTTT; CDR3 protein: CASRGTAGTDTQYF; CDR3 length: 14; D gene: TRBD1; V gene: TRBV2; clone size: few; J gene: TRBJ2-3
CDR3 DNA: TGTGCCAGCAGCCCCCGGGACAGGATGAACTATGGCTACACCTTC; CDR3 protein: CASSPRDRMNYGYTF; CDR3 length: 15; D gene: TRBD1; V gene: TRBV7-9; clone size: NA; J gene: TRBJ1-2
CDR3 DNA: TGTGCCAGCAGTGAATCCTGGGTTAAAGGGTCCTACGAGCAGTACTTC; CDR3 protein: CASSESWVKGSYEQYF; CDR3 length: 16; D gene: NA; V gene: TRBV2; clone size: many; J gene: TRBJ2-7
CDR3 DNA: TGTGCCAGCAGTTTTAGCCAGGGCAATCAGCCCCAGCATTTT; CDR3 protein: CASSFSQGNQPQHF; CDR3 length: 14; D gene: NA; V gene: TRBV12-3/TRBV12-4; clone size: few; J gene: TRBJ1-5
CDR3 DNA: TGTGCCAGCAGCGACCGGGACACCGGAATCTATGAGCAGTTCTTC; CDR3 protein: CASSDRDTGIYEQFF; CDR3 length: 15; D gene: NA; V gene: TRBV9; clone size: few; J gene: TRBJ2-1
CDR3 DNA: TGTGCCAGCAGCTTAGCGCGACAGGAGATGAACACTGAAGCTTTCTTT; CDR3 protein: CASSLARQEMNTEAFF; CDR3 length: 16; D gene: NA; V gene: TRBV7-9; clone size: NA; J gene: TRBJ1-1
CDR3 DNA: TGTGCCAGCTCCCAGGGGTCGGAGCAGCCCCAGCATTTT; CDR3 protein: CASSQGSEQPQHF; CDR3 length: 13; D gene: NA; V gene: TRBV18; clone size: few; J gene: TRBJ1-5
CDR3 DNA: TGCAGTGCTAGGTTATCAGGTGATACGCAGTATTTT; CDR3 protein: CSARLSGDTQYF; CDR3 length: 12; D gene: NA; V gene: TRBV20-1; clone size: few; J gene: TRBJ2-3
CDR3 DNA: TGTGCCAGCACCCAGGGACAAACGTACGCTGAAGCTTTCTTT; CDR3 protein: CASTQGQTYAEAFF; CDR3 length: 14; D gene: NA; V gene: TRBV12-3/TRBV12-4; clone size: NA; J gene: TRBJ1-1
CDR3 DNA: TGCAGCGTTAAGACGGGGGGGATGAATGAGCAGTTCTTC; CDR3 protein: CSVKTGGMNEQFF; CDR3 length: 13; D gene: TRBD2; V gene: TRBV29-1; clone size: NA; J gene: TRBJ2-1
CDR3 DNA: TGTGCCAGCAGTATCAACGGGCAAGCACCGTATTTT; CDR3 protein: CASSINGQAPYF; CDR3 length: 12; D gene: NA; V gene: TRBV28; clone size: many; J gene: TRBJ2-3
CDR3 DNA: TGTGCCAGCAGTACCCGGACAGGGATCTCCTACGAGCAGTACTTC; CDR3 protein: CASSTRTGISYEQYF; CDR3 length: 15; D gene: TRBD1; V gene: TRBV28; clone size: NA; J gene: TRBJ2-7
CDR3 DNA: TGTGCCAGCAGCACCTGGACAGGGGGCTCCTATAATTCACCCCTCCACTTT; CDR3 protein: CASSTWTGGSYNSPLHF; CDR3 length: 17; D gene: TRBD1; V gene: TRBV14; clone size: NA; J gene: TRBJ1-6
CDR3 DNA: TGTGCCATCAGTGACCATCAGGGGACTGAGGGTGGCTACACCTTC; CDR3 protein: CAISDHQGTEGGYTF; CDR3 length: 15; D gene: NA; V gene: TRBV10-3; clone size: many; J gene: TRBJ1-2
CDR3 DNA: TGTGCCACCGGATCGGACAAGCAATCCTATGGCTACAACTTC; CDR3 protein: CATGSDKQSYGYNF; CDR3 length: 14; D gene: NA; V gene: TRBV10-3; clone size: NA; J gene: TRBJ1-2
CDR3 DNA: TGCGCCAGCAGCTTGCCGGACATTACCTACGAGCAGTACTTC; CDR3 protein: CASSLPDITYEQYF; CDR3 length: 14; D gene: NA; V gene: TRBV5-1; clone size: many; J gene: TRBJ2-7
CDR3 DNA: TGCGCCAGCAGCCAAGGCCTACCTAGGGATAATGAAAAACTGTTTTTT; CDR3 protein: CASSQGLPRDNEKLFF; CDR3 length: 16; D gene: NA; V gene: TRBV4-1; clone size: many; J gene: TRBJ1-4
CDR3 DNA: TGCAGTGCTAGAGATTGGGGACAGAGCCCGATCGGCTACACCTTC; CDR3 protein: CSARDWGQSPIGYTF; CDR3 length: 15; D gene: TRBD1; V gene: TRBV20-1; clone size: NA; J gene: TRBJ1-2
CDR3 DNA: TGTGCCAGCGCGGCTCTTGAGGATACGCAGTATTTT; CDR3 protein: CASAALEDTQYF; CDR3 length: 12; D gene: NA; V gene: TRBV12-3/TRBV12-4; clone size: many; J gene: TRBJ2-3
CDR3 DNA: TGTGCCAGCAGTTCTAGCGGGGTTTATGGAAACATTCAGTACTTC; CDR3 protein: CASSSSGVYGNIQYF; CDR3 length: 15; D gene: TRBD2; V gene: TRBV6-5; clone size: NA; J gene: TRBJ2-4
CDR3 DNA: TGCAGTGCTAGTCGTTCGGGAGACGTTAACTATGGCTACACCTTC; CDR3 protein: CSASRSGDVNYGYTF; CDR3 length: 15; D gene: NA; V gene: TRBV20-1; clone size: NA; J gene: TRBJ1-2
CDR3 DNA: TGCGCCAGCAGCTGGGGGGGGACAGCTCAGGACTACGAGCAGTACTTC; CDR3 protein: CASSWGGTAQDYEQYF; CDR3 length: 16; D gene: NA; V gene: TRBV5-1; clone size: many; J gene: TRBJ2-7
CDR3 DNA: TGTGCCACCAGCAGGGGAATGACAGCCGAGGAAGGAGCTTTCTTT; CDR3 protein: CATSRGMTAEEGAFF; CDR3 length: 15; D gene: NA; V gene: TRBV15; clone size: few; J gene: TRBJ1-1
CDR3 DNA: TGCGCCAGCAGACCTCAGACAGGGATCGCTGAAGCTTTCTTT; CDR3 protein: CASRPQTGIAEAFF; CDR3 length: 14; D gene: TRBD1; V gene: TRBV4-1; clone size: NA; J gene: TRBJ1-1
CDR3 DNA: TGCAGCGTTGAAGAAAGGGGGGGGACTAGCGGGATTCGCTCCTACAATGAGCAGTTCTTC; CDR3 protein: CSVEERGGTSGIRSYNEQFF; CDR3 length: 20; D gene: TRBD2; V gene: TRBV29-1; clone size: many; J gene: TRBJ2-1
CDR3 DNA: TGTGCCAGCAGTTCGTCGGGCGGACGGGGGAACACTGAAGCTTTCTTT; CDR3 protein: CASSSSGGRGNTEAFF; CDR3 length: 16; D gene: NA; V gene: TRBV27; clone size: NA; J gene: TRBJ1-1
CDR3 DNA: TGTGCCAGCAGGCCGACGGGACCTAATGAAAAACTGTTTTTT; CDR3 protein: CASRPTGPNEKLFF; CDR3 length: 14; D gene: NA; V gene: TRBV12-3/TRBV12-4; clone size: few; J gene: TRBJ1-4
CDR3 DNA: TGTGCCAGCAGCCCCGGGGCGAGCTTACAAGAGACCCAGTACTTC; CDR3 protein: CASSPGASLQETQYF; CDR3 length: 15; D gene: NA; V gene: TRBV9; clone size: many; J gene: TRBJ2-5
CDR3 DNA: TGTGCCAGCAGCTTAGAAAATTGGTACCAAGAGACCCAGTACTTC; CDR3 protein: CASSLENWYQETQYF; CDR3 length: 15; D gene: NA; V gene: TRBV7-2; clone size: few; J gene: TRBJ2-5
CDR3 DNA: TGTGCCAGCAGCCTGGGTGGTGAGAATACGCAGTATTTT; CDR3 protein: CASSLGGENTQYF; CDR3 length: 13; D gene: NA; V gene: TRBV5-5; clone size: NA; J gene: TRBJ2-3
CDR3 DNA: TGCGCCAGCACACAGGGGACGCCGGGGCAGCCCCAGCATTTT; CDR3 protein: CASTQGTPGQPQHF; CDR3 length: 14; D gene: TRBD1; V gene: TRBV5-1; clone size: NA; J gene: TRBJ1-5
CDR3 DNA: TGTGCCAGCAGTTTATCCGAGGGGCTGACTGAAGCTTTCTTT; CDR3 protein: CASSLSEGLTEAFF; CDR3 length: 14; D gene: NA; V gene: TRBV28; clone size: NA; J gene: TRBJ1-1
CDR3 DNA: TGCAGTGCTACGAGCGGGGCGGTCCGGGTCCAAGAGACCCAGTACTTC; CDR3 protein: CSATSGAVRVQETQYF; CDR3 length: 16; D gene: TRBD2; V gene: TRBV20-1; clone size: few; J gene: TRBJ2-5
CDR3 DNA: TGTGCCATCAGGGCGGGGAACACTGAAGCTTTCTTT; CDR3 protein: CAIRAGNTEAFF; CDR3 length: 12; D gene: NA; V gene: TRBV10-3; clone size: few; J gene: TRBJ1-1
CDR3 DNA: TGTGCCAGCAGCTTAGGGACCGTCTCGGAAAAACTGTTTTTT; CDR3 protein: CASSLGTVSEKLFF; CDR3 length: 14; D gene: NA; V gene: TRBV7-8; clone size: few; J gene: TRBJ1-4
CDR3 DNA: TGCGCCAGCAGCTTAGGAGGAGGGGTTTCCTACGAGCAGTACTTC; CDR3 protein: CASSLGGGVSYEQYF; CDR3 length: 15; D gene: NA; V gene: TRBV5-1; clone size: many; J gene: TRBJ2-7
CDR3 DNA: TGTGCCACCAGTGATGTCCCGCTTGGACGGGGATTGAGTGAGCAGTTCTTC; CDR3 protein: CATSDVPLGRGLSEQFF; CDR3 length: 17; D gene: NA; V gene: TRBV24-1; clone size: many; J gene: TRBJ2-1